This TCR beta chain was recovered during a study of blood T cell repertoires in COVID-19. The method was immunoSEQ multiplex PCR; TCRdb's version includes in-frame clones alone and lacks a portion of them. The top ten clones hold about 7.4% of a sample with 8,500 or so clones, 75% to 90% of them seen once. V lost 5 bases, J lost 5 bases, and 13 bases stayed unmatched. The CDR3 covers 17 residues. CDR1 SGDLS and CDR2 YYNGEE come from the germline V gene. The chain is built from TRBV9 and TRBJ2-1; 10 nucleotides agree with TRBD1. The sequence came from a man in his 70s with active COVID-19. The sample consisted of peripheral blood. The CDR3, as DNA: TGTGCCAGCAGGAGGACAGGGGGACGGGAGGTAAACAATGAGCAGTTCTTC. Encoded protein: CASRRTGGREVNNEQFF.